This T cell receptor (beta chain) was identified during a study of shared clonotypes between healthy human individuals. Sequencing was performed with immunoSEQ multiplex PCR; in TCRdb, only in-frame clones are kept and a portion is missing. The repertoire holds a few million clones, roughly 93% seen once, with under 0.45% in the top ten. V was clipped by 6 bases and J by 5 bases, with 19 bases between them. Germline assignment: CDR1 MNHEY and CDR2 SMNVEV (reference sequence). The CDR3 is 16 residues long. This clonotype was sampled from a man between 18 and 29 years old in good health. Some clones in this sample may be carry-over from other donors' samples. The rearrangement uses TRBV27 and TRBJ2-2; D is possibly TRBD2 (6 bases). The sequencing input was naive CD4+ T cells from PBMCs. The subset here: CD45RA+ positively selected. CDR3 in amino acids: CASRFWGTEGTGELFF. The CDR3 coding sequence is TGTGCCAGCAGGTTTTGGGGAACGGAGGGGACCGGGGAGCTGTTTTTT.